Sequencing of this T cell receptor (beta chain) was carried out in a study of shared clonotypes between healthy human individuals. Selected positively for CCR7 and CD45RO-negative, naive CD8 cells excluded terminally differentiated effector memory CD45RA+ cells. Study donors comprised healthy, HIV-negative adults devoid of recent acute infection or vaccination. The donors, all of them Caucasian adults, lived in Nashville, Tennessee. This clone has only one observation. Its antigen remains unknown. The study, taken as a whole, reports: A small donor pool kept down the genetic and exposure-history diversity that was represented.

Trimming removed 5 bases from V and 3 bases from J, with 10 bases in between. The V gene's germline CDR1 is LGHNA and CDR2 YSLEER. This CDR3 is built from 14 residues. Here immunoSEQ multiplex PCR was the method, and the copy in TCRdb shows in-frame clones only, minus some. The sample contains millions of clones, roughly 95% of which appear only once. V is TRBV4-3 and J is TRBJ1-4; the D gene is possibly TRBD1 (5 bases). The TCR sequence derives from a man younger than 30 in good health. Source material: naive CD8+ T cells sorted from blood. CDR3 nucleotides: TGCGCCAGCAGCTCGGACAACTCTAATGAAAAACTGTTTTTT. Encoded protein: CASSSDNSNEKLFF.